A single sample is the source of the 30 T cell receptor beta chains below, sequenced in a study of patients and donors after allogeneic stem cell transplantation. TCRdb recomputed calls from the RT-PCR reads with MiXCR, one row per CDR3 protein. The sample lists hundreds of thousands of distinct CDR3 sequences; under 20% were seen once. The sample taken for sequencing was blood, either unsorted or a sorted T cell fraction (not recorded which). These receptors originate from a human donor who was either an allogeneic HSCT recipient or a stem cell or donor lymphocyte infusion donor (not recorded which). It is not recorded whose cells these are; they may come from a transplant donor.

This clonotype was observed a few times. The genes are TRBV4-2 and TRBJ1-1; maybe TRBD1 (5 bases). The V end lost 1 base, the J end lost 5 bases, and 20 bases lay between the germline ends. The CDR3 consists of 17 residues. The germline CDR1 and CDR2 sequences are LGHNA and YNFKEQ. DNA of the CDR3: TGTGCCAGCAGCCAAGCTCCACCTCGAAAGGGGAAAACTGAAGCTTTCTTT. This translates into CASSQAPPRKGKTEAFF.

V usage is TRBV5-5 and J usage is TRBJ2-7, with unresolved D. V lost 0 bases, J lost 4 bases, and 8 bases lay in between. CDR1 SGHKS and CDR2 YYEKEE come from the germline V gene (reference sequence). CDR3 length: 13 amino acids. The CDR3 here is CASSLGLVYEQYF. DNA for the CDR3: TGTGCCAGCAGCTTGGGGCTAGTTTACGAGCAGTACTTC.

This clonotype was seen only a few times. J is TRBJ1-5 and V is TRBV20-1; TRBD1 might be the D (6 bases). The CDR3 contains 15 residues. The germline V gene encodes CDR1 DFQATT and CDR2 SNEGSKA (reference sequence). Trimming shortened V by 4 bases and J by 2 bases, and 15 bases separated the two germline ends. CDR3 coding DNA: TGCAGTGCTAAATCCGGCGAGGGGGGCAATCAGCCCCAGCATTTT. Translating it yields CSAKSGEGGNQPQHF.

This clonotype was detected a few times. This chain joins TRBV12-3 or TRBV12-4 and TRBJ2-4; 8 nucleotides line up with TRBD2. The CDR3 has 15 amino acids. The V segment lost 5 bases and the J segment 5 bases; nucleotides outside the gene matches: 8. Written as DNA, the CDR3 is TGTGCCAGCAGTCCAGGGACTAGGCGGGAAAACATTCAGTACTTC. Translation gives CASSPGTRRENIQYF.

This chain uses TRBV10-3 with TRBJ2-2; TRBD2 matches at 11 bases. CDR1 is ENHRY and CDR2 is SYGVKD in the germline V gene. This CDR3 has 16 residues. J gave up 0 bases and V 6 bases, and 3 bases lay outside the gene matches. CDR3 DNA sequence: TGTGCCATCAGACGGACTAGCGGGTCGAACACCGGGGAGCTGTTTTTT. Amino acids: CAIRRTSGSNTGELFF.

The J gene is TRBJ2-2, the V gene TRBV10-2; D is perhaps TRBD1 (5 bases). Germline CDR1 and CDR2: WSHSY and SAAADI. The V gene lost 6 bases and the J gene lost 3 bases, with 11 bases spanning the gap. CDR3 length equals 14 residues. CDR3 sequence: CASRGPPDTGELFF. Written as DNA, the CDR3 is TGCGCCAGCAGGGGGCCTCCGGACACCGGGGAGCTGTTTTTT.

This clonotype has a handful of counts. V usage is TRBV5-1 and J usage is TRBJ1-6; D ambiguous. Looked up from germline, CDR1 is SGHRS and CDR2 is YFSETQ. The CDR3 is 14 residues long. V lost 0 bases to trimming and J lost 9 bases, with 10 bases between them. For the CDR3, the DNA is TGCGCCAGCAGCTTGGCCCTGGGGTCTTCACCCCTCCACTTT. The encoded protein is CASSLALGSSPLHF.

The rearrangement uses TRBV4-2 and TRBJ1-2; D is uncertain. Germline CDR1 LGHNA, CDR2 YNFKEQ. The CDR3 runs to 14 residues. With 6 bases removed from V and 5 bases from J, the gap between germline ends came to 16 bases. In DNA, the CDR3 is TGTGCCAGCAGTCCAGAGGAGGGAAAGTATGGCTACACCTTC. Residues: CASSPEEGKYGYTF.

This clonotype was found a few times. The chain joins TRBV9 to TRBJ2-7; D remains unclear. Germline-derived CDR1 and CDR2 are SGDLS and YYNGEE. V lost 1 base and J 2 bases, leaving 13 bases between the germline ends. The CDR3 extends over 15 amino acids. The CDR3 sequence: CASSVNPPAPYEQYF. The CDR3 DNA reads TGTGCCAGCAGCGTAAACCCCCCGGCACCCTACGAGCAGTACTTC.

CDR3 region: CSARLRKGTGGYQPQHF. In DNA, the CDR3 is TGCAGTGCTAGACTTCGGAAAGGGACAGGGGGGTATCAGCCCCAGCATTTT. The chain has TRBV20-1 and TRBJ1-5; 11 nucleotides agree with TRBD1. V shed 2 bases and J 5 bases; nucleotides not matched to a gene: 11. The germline V gene encodes CDR1 DFQATT and CDR2 SNEGSKA (reference sequence). The CDR3 is made up of 17 amino acids.

The chain carries TRBV11-3 and TRBJ2-7, with 12 bases aligning to TRBD2. Germline CDR1 and CDR2: SGHNT and YENEEA. This CDR3 is built from 14 residues. Losses at the gene ends were 5 bases for V and 6 bases for J; bases not matched to a gene: 5. CDR3 nucleotide sequence: TGTGCCAGCAGCCCGACTAGCGGGAGCAGCGAGCAGTACTTC. Translating gives CASSPTSGSSEQYF.

In this sample, this clonotype turned up a few times. The genes are TRBV2 and TRBJ2-3; D uncertain. The CDR3 extends over 13 amino acids. Germline V CDR1 and CDR2: SNHLY, FYNNEI. Trimming removed 2 bases at V and 8 bases at J, with 11 bases between. In DNA form, the CDR3 reads TGTGCCAGCAGTGAAAATGGGCAAGGTACGCAGTATTTT. Translated: CASSENGQGTQYF.

CDR3 amino acids: CASSSLQGTEAFF. In nucleotides, the CDR3 is TGTGCCAGCAGTTCCTTACAGGGGACTGAAGCTTTCTTT. The rearrangement uses TRBV12-3 or TRBV12-4 and TRBJ1-1; 7 bases align to TRBD1. The CDR3 runs to 13 residues. V was pared by 4 bases and J by 5 bases, with 4 bases of the junction left unmatched.

The chain uses TRBV20-1 and TRBJ2-1; D may be TRBD2 (5 bases). The germline V gene has CDR1 DFQATT and CDR2 SNEGSKA (reference sequence). The V end was cut by 4 bases, the J end by 15 bases, with 16 bases between. The CDR3 runs to 11 residues. CDR3 protein: CSANQGPEGFF. DNA of the CDR3: TGCAGTGCTAACCAAGGCCCAGAGGGGTTCTTC.

This clonotype was detected many times. This chain connects TRBV12-3 or TRBV12-4 to TRBJ1-6, with D unclear. The CDR3 has 15 residues. Deletions cut 6 bases from V and 5 bases from J, with 14 bases between. DNA for the CDR3: TGTGCCAGCAGCTCTAATGTGGCAGATAATTCACCCCTCCACTTT. Amino acid sequence: CASSSNVADNSPLHF.

The V gene is TRBV7-9, the J gene TRBJ1-4; 8 nucleotides agree with TRBD1. Germline-derived CDR1 and CDR2 are SEHNR and FQNEAQ (reference sequence). The CDR3 spans 16 residues. V was pared by 3 bases and J by 2 bases, with 5 bases of the junction left unmatched. The CDR3 reads CASSFRGRLTNEKLFF. In nucleotides, the CDR3 is TGTGCCAGCAGCTTCAGGGGGCGCTTGACTAATGAAAAACTGTTTTTT.

There are a few counts of this clonotype. The rearrangement joins TRBV10-3 to TRBJ2-1; TRBD2 matches 15 bases. Germline CDR1 is ENHRY and CDR2 is SYGVKD. V was clipped by 11 bases and J by 1 base; unmatched bases: 12. CDR3 size: 18 residues. Written as DNA, the CDR3 is TGTGCCGTTTTTTCCGGGACTAGCGGGAGGAAGTCCTACAATGAGCAGTTCTTC. It encodes CAVFSGTSGRKSYNEQFF.

The chain is built from TRBV3-1 and TRBJ2-2; D gene unclear. V shed 3 bases and J shed 6 bases, with 8 bases lying between them. From germline, CDR1 is LGHDT and CDR2 YNNKEL (reference sequence). CDR3 length equals 13 residues. The CDR3 here is CASSQLGSGELFF. CDR3 nucleotide sequence: TGTGCCAGCAGCCAGCTGGGGTCCGGGGAGCTGTTTTTT.

The V and J genes are TRBV12-3 or TRBV12-4 and TRBJ1-1; TRBD1 agrees at 11 bases. J lost 5 bases, V lost 6 bases, and 8 bases had no gene match. CDR3 length: 15 amino acids. The CDR3: CASRDGTGGWTEAFF. The CDR3 DNA is TGTGCCAGCAGGGATGGGACAGGGGGGTGGACTGAAGCTTTCTTT.

J is TRBJ1-2 and V is TRBV5-4; D perhaps matches TRBD1 (5 bases). Deletions cut 5 bases from V and 5 bases from J, with 16 bases between. The germline gives CDR1 SGHNT, CDR2 YYREEE (reference sequence). CDR3 length equals 14 residues. The CDR3 region is CASRSLRDGYGYTF. For the CDR3, the DNA is TGTGCCAGCAGGTCCCTCCGGGACGGATATGGCTACACCTTC. The full variable domain, in which reference TRBV5-4 and TRBJ1-2 provide the parts outside the CDR3, is ETGVTQSPTHLIKTRGQQVTLRCSSQSGHNTVSWYQQALGQGPQFIFQYYREEENGRGNFPPRFSGLQFPNYSSELNVNALELDDSALYLCASRSLRDGYGYTFGSGTRLTVV.

This clonotype has only a few counts. The chain joins TRBV6-1 to TRBJ1-2; 11 nucleotides align to TRBD1. Trimming took 3 bases from V and 3 from J; bases not matched to a gene: 3. The germline CDR1 and CDR2 sequences are MNHNS and SASEGT. This CDR3 has 15 residues. CDR3 bases: TGTGCCAGCAGTGAGGACAGGGGGCTCTACTATGGCTACACCTTC. This sequence encodes CASSEDRGLYYGYTF.

This chain links TRBV11-2 with TRBJ2-2; 7 positions match TRBD1. Germline trimming cut 2 bases from V and 4 bases from J; bases unmatched to any gene: 7. Germline CDR1 and CDR2: SGHAT and FQNNGV. This CDR3 comprises 16 residues. The CDR3: CASSLNGAGGTGELFF. The CDR3 DNA reads as TGTGCCAGCAGCTTAAACGGGGCAGGGGGCACCGGGGAGCTGTTTTTT.

This clonotype turned up a few times. CDR3 residues: CSARDSRRGMNTEAFF. CDR3 bases: TGCAGTGCTAGAGATTCGAGAAGGGGCATGAACACTGAAGCTTTCTTT. This chain connects TRBV20-1 to TRBJ1-1; TRBD1 is a possible D gene (5 bases). This CDR3 spans 16 amino acids. CDR1 and CDR2 from the germline V gene are DFQATT and SNEGSKA (reference sequence). Deletions cut 0 bases from V and 0 bases from J, with 14 bases between.

A few counts support this clonotype. The chain combines TRBV7-2 with TRBJ1-1; TRBD1 aligns across 7 bases. Germline V gene lookup returns CDR1 SGHTA and CDR2 FQGNSA. The junction had 6 bases not matched to a gene; V was cut back by 7 bases and J by 1 base. The CDR3 consists of 14 residues. In DNA, the CDR3 is TGTGCCAGCACCGACAGGGACGAGAACACTGAAGCTTTCTTT. As protein: CASTDRDENTEAFF.

This clonotype was picked up a small number of times. V and J are TRBV12-3 or TRBV12-4 and TRBJ1-5; 9 positions match TRBD1. This CDR3 comprises 15 residues. J lost 7 bases, V lost 6 bases, and 10 bases had no gene match. CDR3 DNA: TGTGCCAGCAGGACCGGGACAGGGTTCGAGCAGCCCCAGCATTTT. Translating it yields CASRTGTGFEQPQHF.

This clonotype appeared many times. The V call is TRBV3-1, the J call TRBJ2-2, with TRBD2 matching over 8 bases. The ends lost 4 bases at V and 5 bases at J; junction bases unmatched: 6. The length of the CDR3 is 15 residues. Germline V gene lookup returns CDR1 LGHDT and CDR2 YNNKEL (reference sequence). CDR3 bases: TGTGCCAGCAGCCCATTAGCGGGGCAAACCGGGGAGCTGTTTTTT. It codes for CASSPLAGQTGELFF.

CDR3 residues: CASSQDRAYTDTQYF. In nucleotides, the CDR3 is TGCGCCAGCAGCCAAGATCGAGCCTACACAGATACGCAGTATTTT. The J gene is TRBJ2-3, the V gene TRBV4-3; D gene unclear. Trimming pared 0 bases from V and 2 bases from J, leaving 9 bases between. CDR1 LGHNA and CDR2 YSLEER come from the germline V gene. The CDR3 totals 15 residues.

The chain is built from TRBV5-4 and TRBJ2-7; D perhaps matches TRBD2 (5 bases). V shed 1 base and J shed 5 bases, with 13 bases lying between them. CDR1 and CDR2 from the germline V gene are SGHNT and YYREEE (reference sequence). The CDR3 spans 14 residues. The CDR3 sequence is CASSLKRAPHEQYF. The DNA of the CDR3 is TGTGCCAGCAGCTTGAAGAGGGCCCCCCACGAGCAGTACTTC.

The chain joins TRBV5-6 to TRBJ2-5, with 9 bases lining up with TRBD1. After removal of 3 bases from V and 2 bases from J, the junction contained 17 bases not matched to a gene. In germline, CDR1 is SGHDT, CDR2 YYEEEE. This CDR3 comprises 19 residues. CDR3 amino acids: CASSSYGTGKLWGQETQYF. The CDR3 DNA reads as TGTGCCAGCAGCTCATACGGGACAGGGAAGTTGTGGGGGCAAGAGACCCAGTACTTC.

The chain uses TRBV5-4 and TRBJ2-3, with D possibly TRBD1 on 5 matching bases. The CDR3 is 15 residues long. V was clipped by 3 bases and J by 3 bases, with 14 bases between them. Germline CDR1 SGHNT, CDR2 YYREEE (reference sequence). The CDR3 bases are TGTGCCAGCAGCTCCCCCTCAGGGTTGACAGATACGCAGTATTTT. Its translation: CASSSPSGLTDTQYF.